The entry below gives a single TCR beta chain sequence along with its context. Germline V gene sequence: CDR1 SNHLY, CDR2 FYNNEI. V gave up 0 bases and J gave up 7 bases; unmatched junction bases: 5. The length of the CDR3 is 15 residues. Authors' data handling: Amplification of reference gene primers provided the estimated nucleated cell counts. Libraries were prepared by immunoSEQ multiplex PCR; TCRdb keeps only in-frame clonotypes and omits some of them. Clone size and V and J calls were adopted from that table, with D and trimming inferred from the DNA. The sample records approximately 170,000 clones, 85% to 95% being singletons. This record belongs to a study of blood T cell repertoires in COVID-19.

The sequenced sample was peripheral blood. The chain joins TRBV2 to TRBJ1-5; TRBD1 agrees at 8 bases. The receptor was isolated from a woman aged 60-75 years with COVID-19, enrolled during active disease. The CDR3 spells CASSEASGGRQPQHF. The DNA for the CDR3 is TGTGCCAGCAGTGAAGCATCAGGGGGCAGGCAGCCCCAGCATTTT.